One and the same sample provided the 21 T cell receptor beta chains below, sequenced in a study of response to subunit inactivated influenza vaccine. TCRdb itself ran the RT-PCR reads through MiXCR, one entry per CDR3 protein. The sample consists of over 750,000 distinct CDR3 sequences, 21% of them appearing once. This specimen was PBMCs from blood, taken approximately 5 days after vaccination. The receptors originated from a man aged 50 to 60 who received an inactivated influenza vaccine.

The V gene is TRBV6-5, the J gene TRBJ2-2, with D perhaps matching TRBD2 (5 bases). CDR3 size: 19 residues. The V end was cut by 2 bases, the J end by 0 bases, with 19 bases between. CDR1 MNHEY and CDR2 SVGAGI come from the germline V gene. Written as DNA, the CDR3 is TGTGCCAGCAGTTACCTCCCAGCGTTTGGGAGTGCGAACACCGGGGAGCTGTTTTTT. Translating gives CASSYLPAFGSANTGELFF.

This rearrangement joins TRBV20-1 to TRBJ2-4; D is ambiguous. V lost 6 bases to trimming and J lost 3 bases, with 18 bases between them. This CDR3 spans 15 amino acids. Germline V gene sequence: CDR1 DFQATT, CDR2 SNEGSKA (reference sequence). In DNA, the CDR3 is TGCAGTGCCCCCCTAAGTCATTTGGTCAAAAACATTCAGTACTTC. Translation gives CSAPLSHLVKNIQYF.

This clonotype was seen a few times. The rearrangement links TRBV18 to TRBJ2-4, with D possibly being TRBD1 (5 bases). Germline CDR1 is KGHSH and CDR2 is LQKENI. The CDR3 runs to 15 residues. The V gene lost 4 bases and the J gene lost 8 bases, with 18 bases spanning the gap. DNA of the CDR3: TGTGCCAGCTCACGCACCCGACAGAATGCCGACATTCAGTACTTC. Protein sequence: CASSRTRQNADIQYF.

This clonotype was seen only a few times. This chain joins TRBV29-1 and TRBJ1-1, with unresolved D. V lost 1 base, J lost 5 bases, and 11 bases lay in between. The CDR3 loop spans 13 amino acids. CDR1 and CDR2 from the germline V gene are SQVTM and ANQGSEA. This CDR3 reads CSVEVGRGTEAFF. The CDR3 DNA follows: TGCAGCGTTGAAGTGGGGAGAGGAACTGAAGCTTTCTTT. Drawing the rest from reference TRBV29-1 and TRBJ1-1, the complete variable domain is SAVISQKPSRDICQRGTSLTIQCQVDSQVTMMFWYRQQPGQSLTLIATANQGSEATYESGFVIDKFPISRPNLTFSTLTVSNMSPEDSSIYLCSVEVGRGTEAFFGQGTRLTVV.

CDR3 DNA sequence: TGTGCCAGCAGCTTATCGGTCAGGGTCAGAGGCGAGCAGTACTTC. Its protein product is CASSLSVRVRGEQYF. This chain uses TRBV7-8 with TRBJ2-7; the D gene is possibly TRBD1 (5 bases). The CDR3 length is 15 residues. Germline V gene sequence: CDR1 SGHVS, CDR2 FQNEAQ. V lost 2 bases to trimming and J lost 6 bases, with 17 bases between them.

The chain couples TRBV19 to TRBJ2-3; D gene ambiguous. Germline V gene data show CDR1 as LNHDA and CDR2 as SQIVND (reference sequence). The V end lost 4 bases, the J end lost 6 bases, and 17 bases lay between the germline ends. The CDR3 contains 15 residues. The CDR3 bases are TGTGCCAGTAGTAGGGGTCAACTCCAGCATGATACGCAGTATTTT. Translating it yields CASSRGQLQHDTQYF.

The rearrangement links TRBV19 to TRBJ1-5, with 9 positions matching TRBD1. Germline lookup yields CDR1 LNHDA and CDR2 SQIVND (reference sequence). There are 16 residues in the CDR3. Germline trimming cut 3 bases from V and 6 bases from J; bases unmatched to any gene: 9. CDR3 residues: CASSIRPGQGGQPQHF. In DNA, the CDR3 is TGTGCCAGTAGTATCCGTCCGGGACAGGGCGGTCAGCCCCAGCATTTT.

This clonotype was found a few times. The rearrangement joins TRBV20-1 to TRBJ2-7, with no clear D. Germline values: CDR1 DFQATT, CDR2 SNEGSKA (reference sequence). This CDR3 has 14 residues. V dropped 3 bases and J dropped 1 base, with 13 bases sitting between them. This chain's CDR3 is CSASGRMGSYEQYF. CDR3 coding DNA: TGCAGTGCTAGTGGGCGGATGGGTTCCTACGAGCAGTACTTC.

V gene TRBV28 combines with J gene TRBJ1-5, with D tentatively TRBD1 (6 bases). The CDR3 spans 14 residues. Trimming took 6 bases from V and 1 from J, leaving 10 bases between them. Germline V CDR1 and CDR2: MDHEN, SYDVKM. Here the CDR3 reads CASRKGGSNQPQHF. CDR3 nucleotide sequence: TGTGCCAGCAGAAAAGGGGGAAGCAATCAGCCCCAGCATTTT.

The chain has TRBV20-1 and TRBJ2-5; D is ambiguous. Germline CDR1 is DFQATT and CDR2 is SNEGSKA (reference sequence). The CDR3 is made up of 16 amino acids. Trimming cost V 6 bases and J 0 bases, with 20 bases left between them. In nucleotides, the CDR3 is TGCAGTGCGCAGGCCATTGATAGGGCGTACCAAGAGACCCAGTACTTC. Protein: CSAQAIDRAYQETQYF.

This clonotype showed up just a few times. This rearrangement joins TRBV18 to TRBJ2-1; 12 bases line up with TRBD2. The CDR3 length is 17 residues. Trimming at V came to 3 bases and at J to 5 bases, leaving 8 bases not matched to a gene. The V gene's germline CDR1 is KGHSH and CDR2 LQKENI. This chain's CDR3 is CASSPRTSGIRHNEQFF. In DNA form, the CDR3 reads TGTGCCAGCTCACCGCGGACTAGCGGGATAAGACACAATGAGCAGTTCTTC.

In this sample, this clonotype turned up a few times. The rearrangement joins TRBV4-3 to TRBJ2-3; weak D call: TRBD1 (6 bases). The CDR3 extends over 17 amino acids. Germline CDR1 and CDR2: LGHNA and YSLEER. V lost 1 base, J lost 2 bases, and 16 bases lay in between. In DNA form, the CDR3 reads TGCGCCAGCAGCCAAGGGCAGGGGATTGGGTCCACAGATACGCAGTATTTT. It specifies CASSQGQGIGSTDTQYF.

The chain is built from TRBV6-2 or TRBV6-3 and TRBJ2-7; TRBD2 aligns across 9 bases. Trimming removed 4 bases from V and 0 bases from J; junction bases left unmatched: 7. The CDR3 contains 16 residues. Germline V gene lookup returns CDR1 MNHEY and CDR2 SVGEGT. The CDR3 loop reads CASSFQASGASYEQYF. The CDR3 DNA follows: TGTGCCAGCAGTTTCCAGGCTAGCGGGGCCTCCTACGAGCAGTACTTC.

The table lists this clonotype with a count of one. V gene TRBV12-3 or TRBV12-4 combines with J gene TRBJ2-5; 8 bases are shared with TRBD2. CDR3 length: 16 residues. After removal of 2 bases from V and 0 bases from J, the junction contained 5 bases not matched to a gene. The CDR3 DNA is TGTGCCAGCAGTTTATTCGGCGGGGGGAACCAAGAGACCCAGTACTTC. Amino acids: CASSLFGGGNQETQYF.

V gene TRBV9 combines with J gene TRBJ1-6; 9 bases are shared with TRBD1. This CDR3 has 16 residues. With 5 bases clipped from V and 6 bases from J, the junction kept 9 bases outside the gene matches. Germline CDR1 is SGDLS and CDR2 is YYNGEE. CDR3 DNA: TGTGCCAGCAGTCTCGGACAGGGGAATGGTAATTCACCCCTCCACTTT. Encoded protein: CASSLGQGNGNSPLHF.

This sequence joins TRBV5-1 and TRBJ1-1; 12 bases are shared with TRBD1. Trimming took 0 bases from V and 4 from J; bases not matched to a gene: 4. The CDR3 has 16 residues. Germline V gene data show CDR1 as SGHRS and CDR2 as YFSETQ. The CDR3 coding sequence is TGCGCCAGCAGCTTGGGGGGGACAGGGGGCGGCACTGAAGCTTTCTTT. Its protein is CASSLGGTGGGTEAFF.

This clonotype was picked up a small number of times. The rearrangement joins TRBV28 to TRBJ1-2, with D hard to call. V gave up 2 bases and J gave up 0 bases, with 7 bases separating them. This CDR3 comprises 14 residues. CDR1 and CDR2 from the germline V gene are MDHEN and SYDVKM. Written as DNA, the CDR3 is TGTGCCAGCAGTTTAGGGGATACTAACTATGGCTACACCTTC. Residues: CASSLGDTNYGYTF.

V and J are TRBV27 and TRBJ2-7, with 7 bases aligning to TRBD1. CDR1 MNHEY and CDR2 SMNVEV come from the germline V gene (reference sequence). Trimming cost V 4 bases and J 6 bases; bases outside gene matches: 15. The CDR3 sequence is 16 residues long. The CDR3 DNA follows: TGTGCCAGCAGTTACGGACTTACAGGGGTCGGGATCGAGCAGTACTTC. The encoded protein is CASSYGLTGVGIEQYF.

The chain links TRBV5-1 to TRBJ1-3; TRBD1 is a possible D gene (5 bases). The CDR3 extends over 13 amino acids. Trimming removed 7 bases from V and 0 bases from J, with 8 bases in between. The germline V gene encodes CDR1 SGHRS and CDR2 YFSETQ. The CDR3 region is CASQGDSGNTIYF. CDR3 coding DNA: TGCGCCAGCCAGGGTGACTCTGGAAACACCATATATTTT. The complete variable domain, with remaining parts taken from reference TRBV5-1 and TRBJ1-3, reads KAGVTQTPRYLIKTRGQQVTLSCSPISGHRSVSWYQQTPGQGLQFLFEYFSETQRNKGNFPGRFSGRQFSNSRSEMNVSTLELGDSALYLCASQGDSGNTIYFGEGSWLTVV.

This clonotype was seen more than once but under ten times. The V and J genes are TRBV3-1 and TRBJ2-5, with no clear D. The germline V gene has CDR1 LGHDT and CDR2 YNNKEL (reference sequence). Trimming took 10 bases from V and 3 from J, leaving 15 bases between them. This CDR3 region has 13 residues. The CDR3 DNA reads TGTGCCACCGAACGGTGGGGTGAAGAGACCCAGTACTTC. It encodes CATERWGEETQYF.

The table lists this clonotype with a few counts. V usage is TRBV18 and J usage is TRBJ2-7; D uncertain. Trimming pared 3 bases from V and 7 bases from J, leaving 10 bases between. The CDR3 contains 12 residues. In germline, CDR1 is KGHSH, CDR2 LQKENI. CDR3 bases: TGTGCCAGCTCACCCGTACGCGAGGAGCAGTACTTC. It is translated as CASSPVREEQYF.